This TCR beta chain was sequenced during a study of blood T cell repertoires in COVID-19. Background on the study: Material from acute and convalescent COVID-19 was sourced from the United States, Italy and Spain. Sources were T cells, B-cell-depleted T cells, or PBMCs; the material itself was cDNA or gDNA.

V trimming: 1 base; J trimming: 4 bases; junction bases outside the gene matches: 13. Germline V gives CDR1 SGHRS, CDR2 YFSETQ. CDR3 size: 18 residues. Original data processing: Amplification of reference gene primers was used by the study to estimate nucleated cell counts. Sequenced by immunoSEQ multiplex PCR; TCRdb stores in-frame clones only, minus some. V, J and clone size are taken as reported in that table, and D and trimming were inferred from the DNA itself. The table shows about 95,000 clones, with more than 80% occurring only once. Sequencing used peripheral blood. The TCR originated in a human donor in a cohort sampled during active COVID-19. The chain joins TRBV5-1 to TRBJ2-2; 7 bases match TRBD2. CDR3 protein: CASSLTGSGGPVTGELFF. CDR3 coding DNA: TGCGCCAGCAGCTTGACGGGCTCGGGAGGCCCAGTCACCGGGGAGCTGTTTTTT.